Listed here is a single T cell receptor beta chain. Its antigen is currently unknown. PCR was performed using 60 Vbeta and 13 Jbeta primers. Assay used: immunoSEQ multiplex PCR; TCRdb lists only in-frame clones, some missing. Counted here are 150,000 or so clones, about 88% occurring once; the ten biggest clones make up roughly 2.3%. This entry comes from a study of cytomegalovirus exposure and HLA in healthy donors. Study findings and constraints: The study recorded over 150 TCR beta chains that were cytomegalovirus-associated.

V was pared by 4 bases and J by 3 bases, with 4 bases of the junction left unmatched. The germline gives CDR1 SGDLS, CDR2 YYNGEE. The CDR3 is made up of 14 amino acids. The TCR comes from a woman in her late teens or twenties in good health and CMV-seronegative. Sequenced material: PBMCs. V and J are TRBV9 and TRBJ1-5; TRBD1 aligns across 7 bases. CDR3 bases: TGTGCCAGCAGCCCGACAGGGCTCAATCAGCCCCAGCATTTT. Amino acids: CASSPTGLNQPQHF.